One T cell receptor (beta chain) is described in this entry. The data are from a study of blood T cell repertoires in COVID-19. This CDR3 has 13 residues. Looked up from germline, CDR1 is SGHDN and CDR2 is FVKESK. Trimming took off 1 base at V and 4 bases at J, with 8 bases between the two ends. Study processing details: It was from reference gene primer amplification that nucleated cell counts were estimated. Here immunoSEQ multiplex PCR was the method, and the copy in TCRdb shows in-frame clones only, minus some. The DNA gave D and trimming, while V, J and clone size come from that table. The sample holds fewer than 250,000 clones, roughly 84% seen once.

The V call is TRBV14, the J call TRBJ2-7; D is ambiguous. The clonotype was recovered from a man aged 30 to 45 with active or convalescent COVID-19. Specimen: peripheral blood. CDR3 nucleotide sequence: TGTGCCAGCAGCCAAGCAGTTTGGTACGAGCAGTACTTC. Translating it yields CASSQAVWYEQYF.